The 30 T cell receptor beta chains given below trace back to one sample, sequenced in a study of T cell responses to AZD1222 COVID-19 vaccine. Only in-frame clones appear in the TCRdb table, and some are missing; sequencing was by immunoSEQ multiplex PCR. The sample lists 150,000 to 200,000 clones, 70% to 90% occurring once. Sequenced material: peripheral blood, taken on day 0 of AZD1222 vaccination. These receptors all stem from an adult in good health.

This clone was counted a single time. The V and J genes are TRBV9 and TRBJ2-5; D possibly corresponds to TRBD2 (5 bases). V lost 0 bases and J lost 1, with 16 bases in between. The germline gives CDR1 SGDLS, CDR2 YYNGEE. The CDR3 extends over 17 amino acids. CDR3 bases: TGTGCCAGCAGCGTAGGGGGTGAGGGATGGGGCCAAGAGACCCAGTACTTC. Translation gives CASSVGGEGWGQETQYF.

This chain connects TRBV6-5 to TRBJ2-5; 9 bases map to TRBD2. The CDR3 contains 14 residues. Trimming at V came to 5 bases and at J to 5 bases, leaving 6 bases not matched to a gene. From germline, CDR1 is MNHEY and CDR2 SVGAGI. CDR3 amino acids: CASSTRTSVETQYF. DNA for the CDR3: TGTGCCAGCAGTACCCGGACTAGCGTGGAGACCCAGTACTTC.

This chain joins TRBV7-3 and TRBJ1-4; D is possibly TRBD1 (6 bases). The CDR3 runs 14 residues. Germline V gene data show CDR1 as SGHTA and CDR2 as FQGTGA. V shed 5 bases and J shed 6 bases, with 13 bases lying between them. The CDR3 spells CASSPTGLDEKLFF. The DNA of the CDR3 is TGTGCCAGCAGCCCTACAGGGTTGGATGAAAAACTGTTTTTT.

The chain couples TRBV30 to TRBJ2-7, with 10 bases matching TRBD1. V lost 6 bases to trimming and J lost 7 bases; unmatched junction nucleotides: 9. CDR1 and CDR2 from the germline V gene are GTSNPN and SVGIG (reference sequence). This CDR3 has 13 amino acids. The CDR3 reads CACLGQGLREQYF. The CDR3, as DNA: TGTGCCTGTCTGGGACAGGGGCTGAGGGAGCAGTACTTC.

The chain recombines TRBV5-6 with TRBJ2-7, with 7 bases matching TRBD2. The CDR3 sequence is 16 residues long. After removal of 4 bases from V and 4 bases from J, the junction contained 14 bases not matched to a gene. CDR1 is SGHDT, CDR2 YYEEEE, per germline. CDR3 loop: CASSKGLIGTTYEQYF. For the CDR3, the DNA is TGTGCCAGCAGCAAGGGACTAATCGGTACTACTTACGAGCAGTACTTC.

This chain joins TRBV28 and TRBJ1-4, with D maybe TRBD1 (5 bases). This CDR3 has 20 residues. Germline V gene lookup returns CDR1 MDHEN and CDR2 SYDVKM. Trimming removed 5 bases at V and 0 bases at J, with 25 bases between. DNA for the CDR3: TGTGCCAGCAGTCCATTTCCAGGGTGGAGGGGTCCTACAACTAATGAAAAACTGTTTTTT. Translated: CASSPFPGWRGPTTNEKLFF. Variable domain in full (rest from reference TRBV28 and TRBJ1-4): DVKVTQSSRYLVKRTGEKVFLECVQDMDHENMFWYRQDPGLGLRLIYFSYDVKMKEKGDIPEGYSVSREKKERFSLILESASTNQTSMYLCASSPFPGWRGPTTNEKLFFGSGTQLSVL.

V gene TRBV12-2 combines with J gene TRBJ2-7; TRBD1 is taken as the D call from the table, unchecked against the DNA. TRBV12-2 is assigned pseudogene status. The CDR3 is 14 residues long. The CDR3 loop is CASRPVDIFYEQYF. In DNA, the CDR3 is TGTGCAAGTCGCCCTGTGGACATTTTCTACGAGCAGTACTTC.

For the CDR3, the DNA is TGTGCCAGCTTCGTATCCCCATGGGTCGACTATGGCTACACCTTC. It specifies CASFVSPWVDYGYTF. This sequence joins TRBV6-5 and TRBJ1-2, with D uncertain. V was pared by 8 bases and J by 3 bases, with 19 bases between. The CDR3 has 15 residues. CDR1 MNHEY and CDR2 SVGAGI come from the germline V gene.

The chain joins TRBV30 to TRBJ1-1, with D perhaps matching TRBD1 (5 bases). V was trimmed by 0 bases and J by 0 bases, leaving 11 bases between them. Germline V gene lookup returns CDR1 GTSNPN and CDR2 SVGIG (reference sequence). There are 15 residues in the CDR3. CDR3 in amino acids: CAWSVLPGLNTEAFF. CDR3 nucleotide sequence: TGTGCCTGGAGTGTACTACCGGGGCTGAACACTGAAGCTTTCTTT.

This chain joins TRBV15 and TRBJ2-7, with TRBD1 identical over 8 bases. V shed 5 bases, J shed 1 base, and the junction held 1 base outside the gene matches. CDR3 length equals 13 residues. CDR1 LNHNV and CDR2 YYDKDF come from the germline V gene (reference sequence). CDR3 nucleotides: TGTGCCACCAGCGACAGGGGTTCCTACGAGCAGTACTTC. Its translation is CATSDRGSYEQYF.

This clone appeared a single time. In DNA, the CDR3 is TGTGCCAGCTCACCTGGACTAGCGGGAACTGATACGCAGTATTTT. Its translation: CASSPGLAGTDTQYF. This chain links TRBV18 with TRBJ2-3; 12 nucleotides agree with TRBD2. Germline CDR1 and CDR2: KGHSH and LQKENI. J was trimmed by 6 bases and V by 3 bases; bases with no gene match: 4. The CDR3 contains 15 residues.

The V call is TRBV18, the J call TRBJ1-1; D is undetermined. Trimming shortened V by 1 base and J by 6 bases, and 12 bases separated the two germline ends. Germline V gene data show CDR1 as KGHSH and CDR2 as LQKENI. CDR3 length equals 14 residues. The CDR3 loop is CASSPQGQHAEAFF. CDR3 sequence (DNA): TGTGCCAGCTCACCACAGGGTCAACACGCTGAAGCTTTCTTT.

The table lists this clone with a count of one. This chain uses TRBV7-9 with TRBJ1-5; possible D gene TRBD1, 5 bases. Trimming took 3 bases from V and 1 from J, leaving 7 bases between them. Looked up from germline, CDR1 is SEHNR and CDR2 is FQNEAQ (reference sequence). The CDR3 covers 14 residues. DNA of the CDR3: TGTGCCAGCAGCTTGGGGGAGAGCAATCAGCCCCAGCATTTT. It codes for CASSLGESNQPQHF.

V usage is TRBV24-1 and J usage is TRBJ2-3, with TRBD1 identical over 8 bases. The length of the CDR3 is 15 residues. Trimming took 1 base from V and 5 from J; bases not matched to a gene: 4. Germline V gene lookup returns CDR1 KGHDR and CDR2 SFDVKD. The CDR3 here is CATSDFGTGRDTQYF. The CDR3 bases are TGTGCCACCAGTGATTTTGGGACAGGAAGAGATACGCAGTATTTT.

This chain connects TRBV28 to TRBJ1-3; TRBD1 matches at 8 bases. The CDR3 extends over 16 amino acids. Losses at the gene ends were 5 bases for V and 4 bases for J; bases not matched to a gene: 10. Germline CDR1 is MDHEN and CDR2 is SYDVKM. The CDR3 loop is CASSPLGRGLGNTIYF. DNA for the CDR3: TGTGCCAGCAGTCCCCTCGGCAGGGGGCTGGGAAACACCATATATTTT.

This clone was recorded only once. In the same sample, other DNA sequences code for this CDR3. This chain links TRBV6-1 with TRBJ1-1, with a weak D call TRBD1 (5 bases). The germline V gene has CDR1 MNHNS and CDR2 SASEGT. Deletions cut 0 bases from V and 3 bases from J, with 8 bases between. The CDR3 covers 14 residues. In DNA, the CDR3 is TGTGCCAGCAGTGAAGCTGGGGGGGACACTGAAGCTTTCTTT. Translation: CASSEAGGDTEAFF.

The chain uses TRBV19 and TRBJ2-2, with 14 bases matching TRBD2. From germline, CDR1 is LNHDA and CDR2 SQIVND (reference sequence). The junction had 6 bases not matched to a gene; V was cut back by 10 bases and J by 2 bases. The CDR3 is made up of 16 amino acids. The CDR3, as DNA: TGTGCCACCAGGGGACTAGCGGGGGCTAACACCGGGGAGCTGTTTTTT. It translates to CATRGLAGANTGELFF. Supplemented by reference TRBV19 and TRBJ2-2, the full variable domain reads DGGITQSPKYLFRKEGQNVTLSCEQNLNHDAMYWYRQDPGQGLRLIYYSQIVNDFQKGDIAEGYSVSREKKESFPLTVTSAQKNPTAFYLCATRGLAGANTGELFFGEGSRLTVL.

The V call is TRBV11-3, the J call TRBJ1-1, with 9 bases matching TRBD1. V trimming: 5 bases; J trimming: 5 bases; junction bases outside the gene matches: 9. Germline CDR1 and CDR2: SGHNT and YENEEA. The CDR3 consists of 15 residues. The CDR3 loop is CASSPGTGSRTEAFF. The CDR3 DNA reads TGTGCCAGCAGCCCGGGGACAGGGTCGCGAACTGAAGCTTTCTTT.

The chain uses TRBV6-2 or TRBV6-3 and TRBJ1-2; D is unclear. The CDR3 is 12 residues long. V lost 2 bases and J lost 4, with 5 bases in between. Germline V gives CDR1 MNHEY, CDR2 SVGEGT. In DNA, the CDR3 is TGTGCCAGCAGTTACGCGGTCTATGGCTACACCTTC. Translating gives CASSYAVYGYTF.

This clone was observed once. The rearrangement links TRBV5-1 to TRBJ2-3; 7 bases line up with TRBD1. The CDR3 is 16 residues long. Germline CDR1 reads SGHRS; CDR2 reads YFSETQ. V shed 0 bases, J shed 0 bases, and the junction held 4 bases outside the gene matches. The CDR3 coding sequence is TGCGCCAGCAGCTTGGCCATAGGGGGCAGCACAGATACGCAGTATTTT. Its protein product is CASSLAIGGSTDTQYF.

The J gene is TRBJ2-5, the V gene TRBV7-9, with D possibly TRBD2 on 5 matching bases. Germline V lookup: CDR1 SEHNR, CDR2 FQNEAQ (reference sequence). The CDR3 is made up of 17 amino acids. V lost 1 base and J 5 bases, leaving 20 bases between the germline ends. Here the CDR3 DNA reads TGTGCCAGCAGCTTAGATTCCACCGGGAAAACGCAGGAGACCCAGTACTTC. Translated: CASSLDSTGKTQETQYF.

The chain carries TRBV6-2 or TRBV6-3 and TRBJ1-2; TRBD1 might be the D (5 bases). The V gene lost 0 bases and the J gene lost 6 bases, with 5 bases spanning the gap. Per germline, CDR1 MNHEY and CDR2 SVGEGT. The CDR3 has 12 residues. CDR3 coding DNA: TGTGCCAGCAGTTACTCCAGGGATGGCTACACCTTC. This translates into CASSYSRDGYTF.

The chain uses TRBV4-3 and TRBJ2-3, with a possible D match to TRBD1 (6 bases). Germline values: CDR1 LGHNA, CDR2 YSLEER. The CDR3 has 15 amino acids. Trimming shortened V by 0 bases and J by 0 bases, and 7 bases separated the two germline ends. The CDR3 DNA sequence: TGCGCCAGCAGCCAAGATGACAGGAGCACAGATACGCAGTATTTT. It specifies CASSQDDRSTDTQYF.

J is TRBJ2-1 and V is TRBV4-1; the D gene is possibly TRBD1 (5 bases). Germline CDR1 and CDR2: MGHRA and YSYEKL. V was trimmed by 1 base and J by 0 bases, leaving 7 bases between them. CDR3 length: 15 amino acids. The CDR3 nucleotides read TGCGCCAGCAGCCAAGGACAGTACTCCTACAATGAGCAGTTCTTC. This codes for CASSQGQYSYNEQFF.

The chain employs TRBV7-3 and TRBJ2-7; TRBD1 agrees at 9 bases. In germline, CDR1 is SGHTA, CDR2 FQGTGA. The CDR3 runs to 15 residues. J gave up 0 bases and V 5 bases, and 5 bases lay outside the gene matches. This chain's CDR3 is CASSKTGGSSYEQYF. For the CDR3, the DNA is TGTGCCAGCAGCAAGACAGGGGGGAGCTCCTACGAGCAGTACTTC. Supplemented by reference TRBV7-3 and TRBJ2-7, the full variable domain reads GAGVSQTPSNKVTEKGKYVELRCDPISGHTALYWYRQSLGQGPEFLIYFQGTGAADDSGLPNDRFFAVRPEGSVSTLKIQRTERGDSAVYLCASSKTGGSSYEQYFGPGTRLTVT.

In this sample, this clone turned up once. The V call is TRBV28, the J call TRBJ1-2, with TRBD1 as a possible D gene (5 bases). Germline CDR1 reads MDHEN; CDR2 reads SYDVKM. V lost 4 bases to trimming and J lost 8 bases, with 17 bases between them. This CDR3 is built from 14 residues. CDR3 sequence: CASSSLGKGRGYTF. CDR3 sequence (DNA): TGTGCCAGCAGTTCCCTCGGCAAGGGGAGAGGCTACACCTTC.

The gene calls are TRBV23-1 and TRBJ1-5; D remains unclear. TRBV23-1 is labeled an ORF, and its function is uncertain. The CDR3 runs 15 residues. Trimming left V 0 bases short and J 6 bases short, with 12 bases between. The CDR3 region is CASSQSGWSGQPQHF. The CDR3 bases are TGCGCCAGCAGTCAATCGGGGTGGAGTGGTCAGCCCCAGCATTTT.

This clone was recorded only once. The chain employs TRBV15 and TRBJ2-7; D may be TRBD1 (5 bases). Germline V gives CDR1 LNHNV, CDR2 YYDKDF (reference sequence). CDR3 length: 12 residues. V dropped 0 bases and J dropped 6 bases, with 6 bases sitting between them. CDR3 nucleotides: TGTGCCACCAGCAGAGAAAGGGGCGAGCAGTACTTC. It yields the protein CATSRERGEQYF. The whole variable domain, remainder taken from reference TRBV15 and TRBJ2-7, is DAMVIQNPRYQVTQFGKPVTLSCSQTLNHNVMYWYQQKSSQAPKLLFHYYDKDFNNEADTPDNFQSRRPNTSFCFLDIRSPGLGDTAMYLCATSRERGEQYFGPGTRLTVT.

The chain uses TRBV24-1 and TRBJ1-2, with 8 bases identical to TRBD1. Trimming took 6 bases from V and 1 from J; bases not matched to a gene: 12. The CDR3 loop spans 17 amino acids. The germline gives CDR1 KGHDR, CDR2 SFDVKD. The CDR3 is CATSHSTGDFGNYGYTF. The CDR3, as DNA: TGTGCCACCAGTCACTCGACAGGGGACTTCGGTAACTATGGCTACACCTTC.

This clone was seen just once. The chain joins TRBV3-1 (or the pseudogene TRBV3-2) to TRBJ2-3, with D unclear. The V gene's germline CDR1 is LGHDT and CDR2 YNNKEL (reference sequence). The CDR3 has 13 residues. V was cut by 3 bases and J by 5 bases, with 9 bases left in between. This chain's CDR3 is CASSQTFRDTQYF. DNA for the CDR3: TGTGCCAGCAGCCAGACTTTTAGAGATACGCAGTATTTT.